The text below deals with one T cell receptor (beta chain). Per germline, CDR1 SGHRS and CDR2 YFSETQ. This CDR3 is built from 13 residues. The ends were cut back, 5 bases at V and 0 bases at J, with 6 bases in the middle. Source study methods: It was from reference gene primer amplification that nucleated cell counts were estimated. Assay used: immunoSEQ multiplex PCR; TCRdb lists only in-frame clones, some missing. That table gives V, J and clone size, and the DNA gave D and trimming. The table lists about 200,000 clones, around 87% of them singletons, with 10% in the top ten. The sample is drawn from a study of blood T cell repertoires in COVID-19. Study information: Samples came from the United States, Italy and Spain, spanning acute and convalescent COVID-19.

The TCR sequence derives from a woman aged 45-59 years with COVID-19, enrolled during active disease. This chain connects TRBV5-1 to TRBJ2-1; TRBD1 is a possible D gene (6 bases). Material: peripheral blood. The CDR3 coding sequence is TGCGCCAGCAGGGGGGCCTCCTACAATGAGCAGTTCTTC. The encoded protein is CASRGASYNEQFF.